This section outlines one TCR beta chain sequence together with its context. These data belong to a study of blood T cell repertoires in COVID-19. Background on the study: Acute and convalescent COVID-19 specimens originated in the United States, Italy and Spain.

Individuals aged roughly 18 to 95 years were recruited from about two dozen US areas. Participant-reported clinical history was the basis for cohort assignment. Original processing methods: For nucleated cells, counts were estimated from reference gene primer amplification. Clones were read by immunoSEQ multiplex PCR, and TCRdb kept only the in-frame ones, dropping some. The V and J calls and clone size were taken over from that table, and D and trimming were inferred from the DNA. The table includes fewer than 300,000 clones, roughly 90% detected once. V shed 1 base and J 7 bases; nucleotides not matched to a gene: 12. CDR3 length: 18 residues. Germline loops: CDR1 MNHNS, CDR2 SASEGT.

This TCR derives from a woman aged 25 to 39 who had recovered from COVID-19. The chain combines TRBV6-1 with TRBJ2-1; TRBD2 matches at 11 bases. The sequenced sample consisted of PBMCs or T cells enriched from blood (not recorded which). The CDR3 spells CASSEGVAGGFFGNEQFF. The DNA of the CDR3 is TGTGCCAGCAGTGAAGGGGTAGCGGGAGGGTTCTTCGGTAATGAGCAGTTCTTC.